This TCR beta chain derives from a study of T-cell memory formation after mild COVID-19. Study as a whole: The TCR clusters were mostly specific to one donor.

Whole-study findings and limits: For contracting clones, CD4+ ones sat mainly in CM and EM, CD8+ in EMRA.

Constant-segment-primed 5'RACE gave TCR alpha and TCR beta cDNA libraries with sample barcodes and UMIs. TCRdb reanalysed the 5' RACE reads using MiXCR and keeps one entry per CDR3 protein. The sample records 120,000 to 150,000 distinct CDR3 sequences, roughly a fifth being singletons. Concerning this clonotype itself: Its antigen is undetermined.

V lost 0 bases and J lost 4, with 10 bases in between. CDR1 SGHRS and CDR2 YFSETQ come from the germline V gene. This CDR3 is built from 14 residues. Sequencing used PBMCs or a T cell subset sorted from them (not recorded which). The receptor comes from an adult woman who had mild COVID-19 (a few samples of this study predate the infection). Cell type and time point are not known. The chain joins TRBV5-1 to TRBJ1-2; D unclear. CDR3 residues: CASSLEGRTYGYTF. CDR3 nucleotide sequence: TGCGCCAGCAGCTTGGAGGGCAGGACCTATGGCTACACCTTC.